The text below deals with one T cell receptor (beta chain). Antigen: not known. Sorting gates: effector memory CD45RA-CD27-, EMRA CD45RA+CD27-. The data originate from a study of naive and memory T cell subsets. Overall study findings and caveats: No ground truth validated the naive and memory repertoire findings. TCR abundance followed a power law differing between naive and memory subsets. In CD4 and CD8 cells, diversity dropped from naive through EMRA.

Two oligonucleotides, mixed equimolar, formed the beta constant-region primer covering TRBC1 and TRBC2. TCRdb redid the calling of the UMI-ligation and nested PCR reads with MiXCR, one entry per CDR3 protein. The data show under 40,000 distinct CDR3 sequences, with 10% to 15% seen just once and under 25% held by the top ten. The germline V gene has CDR1 SGHDT and CDR2 YYEEEE. CDR3 length: 11 residues. Trimming removed 2 bases from V and 10 bases from J, with 7 bases in between. The source material was effector memory CD4+ T cells from blood. The subset: effector memory, CD45RA- CD27-. The chain is built from TRBV5-6 and TRBJ2-1; D uncertain. The TCR originated in a human donor in good health. Here the CDR3 DNA reads TGTGCCAGCAGCTTTACCAAGGAGCAGTTCTTC. Translation: CASSFTKEQFF.